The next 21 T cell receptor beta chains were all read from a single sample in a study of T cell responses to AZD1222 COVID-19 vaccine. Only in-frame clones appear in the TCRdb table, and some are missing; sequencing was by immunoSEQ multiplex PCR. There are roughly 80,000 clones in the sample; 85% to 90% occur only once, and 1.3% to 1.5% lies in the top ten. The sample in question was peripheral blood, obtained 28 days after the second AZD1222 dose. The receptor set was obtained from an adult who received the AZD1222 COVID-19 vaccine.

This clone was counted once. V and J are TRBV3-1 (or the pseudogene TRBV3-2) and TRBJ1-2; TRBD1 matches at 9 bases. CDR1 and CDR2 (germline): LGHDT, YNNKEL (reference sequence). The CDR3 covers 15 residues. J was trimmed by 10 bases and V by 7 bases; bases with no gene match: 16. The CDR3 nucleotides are TGTGCCAGCACCGCGGGACAGGGAACAATCGGGGACTACACCTTC. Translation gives CASTAGQGTIGDYTF.

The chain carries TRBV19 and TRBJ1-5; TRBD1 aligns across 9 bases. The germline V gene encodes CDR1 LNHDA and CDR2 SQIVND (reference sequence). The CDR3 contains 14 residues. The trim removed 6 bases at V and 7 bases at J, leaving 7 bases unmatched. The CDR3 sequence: CASSTGTGTQPQHF. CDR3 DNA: TGTGCCAGTAGCACGGGGACAGGGACACAGCCCCAGCATTTT.

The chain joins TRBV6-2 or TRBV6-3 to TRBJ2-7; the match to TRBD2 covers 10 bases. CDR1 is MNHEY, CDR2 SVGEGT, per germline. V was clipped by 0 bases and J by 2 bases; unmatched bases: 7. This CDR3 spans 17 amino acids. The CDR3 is CASSYSPSGGRPYEQYF. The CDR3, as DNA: TGTGCCAGCAGTTACTCTCCTAGCGGGGGCCGCCCCTACGAGCAGTACTTC.

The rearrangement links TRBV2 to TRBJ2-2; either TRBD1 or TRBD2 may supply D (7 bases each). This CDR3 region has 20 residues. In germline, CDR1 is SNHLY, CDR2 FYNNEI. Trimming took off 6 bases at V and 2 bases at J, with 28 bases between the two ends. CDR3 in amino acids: CASRGGGQPQNRKNTGELFF. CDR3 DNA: TGTGCCAGCAGAGGGGGGGGACAGCCCCAGAACAGAAAAAACACCGGGGAGCTGTTTTTT.

The CDR3 loop reads CASSLNRVSSYNEQFF. The CDR3 DNA reads as TGTGCCAGCAGCTTGAACAGGGTAAGCTCCTACAATGAGCAGTTCTTC. The J gene is TRBJ2-1, the V gene TRBV7-3; D possibly corresponds to TRBD1 (6 bases). In germline, CDR1 is SGHTA, CDR2 FQGTGA. This CDR3 region has 16 residues. V lost 3 bases, J lost 0 bases, and 12 bases lay in between.

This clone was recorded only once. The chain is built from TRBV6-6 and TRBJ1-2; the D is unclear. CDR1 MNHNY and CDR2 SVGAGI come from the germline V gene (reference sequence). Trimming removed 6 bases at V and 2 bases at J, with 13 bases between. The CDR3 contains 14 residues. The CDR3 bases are TGTGCCAGCAGAGCGGACGGGAGCAACTATGGCTACACCTTC. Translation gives CASRADGSNYGYTF.

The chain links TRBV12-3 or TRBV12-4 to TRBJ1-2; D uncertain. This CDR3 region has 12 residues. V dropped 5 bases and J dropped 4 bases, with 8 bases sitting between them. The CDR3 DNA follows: TGTGCCAGCAGTCCGGCGGTCTATGGCTACACCTTC. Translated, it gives CASSPAVYGYTF.

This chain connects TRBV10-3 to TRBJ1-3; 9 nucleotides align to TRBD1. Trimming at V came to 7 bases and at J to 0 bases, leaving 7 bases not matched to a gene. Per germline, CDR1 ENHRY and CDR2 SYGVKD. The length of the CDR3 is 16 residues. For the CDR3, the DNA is TGTGCCATCACCGGACAGGGGATGAGCTCTGGAAACACCATATATTTT. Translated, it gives CAITGQGMSSGNTIYF.

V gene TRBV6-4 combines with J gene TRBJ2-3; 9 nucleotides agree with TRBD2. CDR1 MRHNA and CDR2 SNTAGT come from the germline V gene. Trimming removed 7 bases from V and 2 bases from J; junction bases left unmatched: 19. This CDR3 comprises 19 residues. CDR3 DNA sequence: TGTGCCAGCAACCTACCCGCCCCGGGCGGGGGGGACTCCACAGATACGCAGTATTTT. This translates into CASNLPAPGGGDSTDTQYF.

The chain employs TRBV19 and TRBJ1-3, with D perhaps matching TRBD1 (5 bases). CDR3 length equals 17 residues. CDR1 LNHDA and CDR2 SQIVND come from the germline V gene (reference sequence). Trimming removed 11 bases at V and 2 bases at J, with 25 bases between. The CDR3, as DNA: TGTGCCGTCCGACGGGACTCCGGGGCCTCGACTGGAAACACCATATATTTT. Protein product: CAVRRDSGASTGNTIYF.

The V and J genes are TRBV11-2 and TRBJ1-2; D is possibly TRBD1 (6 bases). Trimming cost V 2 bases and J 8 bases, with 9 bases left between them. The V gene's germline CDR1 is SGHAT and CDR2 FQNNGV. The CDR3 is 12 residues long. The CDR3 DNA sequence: TGTGCCAGCAGCTTAACAGGGAGAGGCTACACCTTC. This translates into CASSLTGRGYTF.

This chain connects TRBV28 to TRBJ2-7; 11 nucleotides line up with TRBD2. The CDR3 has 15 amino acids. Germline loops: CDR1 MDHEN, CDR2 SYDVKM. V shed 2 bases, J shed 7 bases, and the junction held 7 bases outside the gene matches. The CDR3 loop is CASSLGTSGSGEQYF. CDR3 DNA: TGTGCCAGCAGTTTAGGGACTAGCGGTTCCGGGGAGCAGTACTTC. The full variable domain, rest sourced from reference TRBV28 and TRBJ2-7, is DVKVTQSSRYLVKRTGEKVFLECVQDMDHENMFWYRQDPGLGLRLIYFSYDVKMKEKGDIPEGYSVSREKKERFSLILESASTNQTSMYLCASSLGTSGSGEQYFGPGTRLTVT.

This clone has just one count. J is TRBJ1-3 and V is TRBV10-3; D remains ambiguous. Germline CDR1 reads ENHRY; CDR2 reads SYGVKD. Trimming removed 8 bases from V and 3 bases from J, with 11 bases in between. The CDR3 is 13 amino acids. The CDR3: CAIVSVLGNTIYF. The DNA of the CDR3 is TGTGCCATCGTCTCGGTTCTTGGAAACACCATATATTTT.

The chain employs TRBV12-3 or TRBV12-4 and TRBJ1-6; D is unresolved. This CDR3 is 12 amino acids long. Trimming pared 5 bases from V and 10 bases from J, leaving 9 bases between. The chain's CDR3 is CASSPQRSPLHF. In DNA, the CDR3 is TGTGCCAGCAGTCCCCAGAGATCACCCCTCCACTTT.

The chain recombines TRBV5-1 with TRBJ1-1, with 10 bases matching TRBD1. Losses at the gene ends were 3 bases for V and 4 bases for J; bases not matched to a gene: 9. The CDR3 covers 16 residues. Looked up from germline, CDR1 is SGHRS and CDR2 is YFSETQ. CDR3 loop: CASSSGTGVLGTEAFF. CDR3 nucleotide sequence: TGCGCCAGCAGCTCCGGGACAGGGGTTTTAGGCACTGAAGCTTTCTTT.

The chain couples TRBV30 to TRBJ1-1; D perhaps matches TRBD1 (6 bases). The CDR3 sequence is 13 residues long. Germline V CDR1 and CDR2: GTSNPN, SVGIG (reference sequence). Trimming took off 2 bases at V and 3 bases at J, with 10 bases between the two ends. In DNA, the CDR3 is TGTGCCTGGAGTTCCCAGGGGTACACTGAAGCTTTCTTT. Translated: CAWSSQGYTEAFF.

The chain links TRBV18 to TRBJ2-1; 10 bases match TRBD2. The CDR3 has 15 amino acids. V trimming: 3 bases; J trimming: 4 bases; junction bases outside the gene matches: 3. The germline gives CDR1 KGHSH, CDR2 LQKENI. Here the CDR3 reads CASSPASGGYNEQFF. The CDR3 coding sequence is TGTGCCAGCTCACCCGCTAGCGGGGGTTACAATGAGCAGTTCTTC.

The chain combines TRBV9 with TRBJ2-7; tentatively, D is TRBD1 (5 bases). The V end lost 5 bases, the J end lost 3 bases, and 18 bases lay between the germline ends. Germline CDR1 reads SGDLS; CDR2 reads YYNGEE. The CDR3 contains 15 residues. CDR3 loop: CASSPRPQGIYEQYF. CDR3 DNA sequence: TGTGCCAGCAGTCCTCGCCCCCAGGGTATCTACGAGCAGTACTTC.

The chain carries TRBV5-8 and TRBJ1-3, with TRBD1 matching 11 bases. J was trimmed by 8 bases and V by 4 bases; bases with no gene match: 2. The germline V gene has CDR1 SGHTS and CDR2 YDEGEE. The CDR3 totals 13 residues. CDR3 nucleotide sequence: TGTGCCAGCAGCCGGGACAGGGGGGACACCATATATTTT. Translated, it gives CASSRDRGDTIYF. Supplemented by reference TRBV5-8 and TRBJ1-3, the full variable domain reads EAGVTQSPTHLIKTRGQQATLRCSPISGHTSVYWYQQALGLGLQFLLWYDEGEERNRGNFPPRFSGRQFPNYSSELNVNALELEDSALYLCASSRDRGDTIYFGEGSWLTVV.

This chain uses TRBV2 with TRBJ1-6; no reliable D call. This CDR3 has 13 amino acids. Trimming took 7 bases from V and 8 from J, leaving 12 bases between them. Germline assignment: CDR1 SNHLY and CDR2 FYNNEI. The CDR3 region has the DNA TGTGCCAGCACCCGGGCCGCTGATTCACCCCTCCACTTT. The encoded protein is CASTRAADSPLHF.

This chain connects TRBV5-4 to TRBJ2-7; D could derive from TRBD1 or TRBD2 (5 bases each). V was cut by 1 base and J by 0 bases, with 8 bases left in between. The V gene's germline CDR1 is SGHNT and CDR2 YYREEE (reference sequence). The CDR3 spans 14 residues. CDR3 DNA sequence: TGTGCCAGCAGCTTGTGGGGGAGCTCCTACGAGCAGTACTTC. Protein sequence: CASSLWGSSYEQYF.